This T cell receptor beta chain is drawn from a study of CD4 T cells in relation to SARS-CoV-2 and coronaviruses. On this clone: The antigen remains unidentified.

Generated by immunoSEQ multiplex PCR, the TCRdb table keeps only in-frame clones and is missing some. The sample shows 35,000 to 45,000 clones, over 70% of them seen only once. Deletions cut 6 bases from V and 9 bases from J, with 12 bases between. The CDR3 loop spans 11 amino acids. Germline V gives CDR1 DFQATT, CDR2 SNEGSKA (reference sequence). Sample: naive CD4+ T cells from PBMCs, cultured in vitro. Indicated subset: naive CD4+ T cells isolated by negative enrichment. The TCR was taken from an adult with COVID-19. V gene TRBV20-1 combines with J gene TRBJ2-1; no definite D call. In DNA form, the CDR3 reads TGCAGTGCCCACGCTATCACTGAGCAGTTCTTC. Translation gives CSAHAITEQFF.